This TCR beta chain was documented in a study of neoadjuvant anti-PD-1 for oral cavity cancer. Looking at the study overall: Non-progressing patients received a fourth nivolumab dose near day 43, then surgery on days 50-56.

To note about this clone: Its matching antigen is unknown.

General observations from the study: Pretreatment Treg/Th17 ratio correlated inversely with post-treatment tumor clonality.

Using immunoSEQ multiplex PCR, the repertoire was profiled, and TCRdb retains in-frame clones only, with some absent. The sample lists around 81,000 clones, about 80% seen once, with 2.5% to 3.5% in the top ten. This CDR3 region has 14 residues. Germline CDR1 and CDR2: SEHNR and FQNEAQ (reference sequence). The ends lost 1 base at V and 6 bases at J; junction bases unmatched: 1. Sample: PBMCs, taken before nivolumab (anti-PD-1) treatment. The sequence was collected from a person between 40 and 80 years old with oral cavity squamous cell carcinoma. This chain uses TRBV7-9 with TRBJ2-1, with 9 positions matching TRBD1. CDR3 in DNA: TGTGCCAGCAGCTTAGGACAGGGGGTCAATGAGCAGTTCTTC. Encoded protein: CASSLGQGVNEQFF.